The 25 T cell receptor beta chains reported below all come from one sample, sequenced in a study of T cells in Graves' hyperthyroidism and ophthalmopathy. The CDR3 regions of TCR beta were amplified from RNA transcripts. HTBI primers were used for first-round RT-PCR of the TCR CDR3. MiXCR, run by TCRdb on the multiplex PCR reads, gives a single entry per CDR3 protein. In the table there are hundreds of thousands of distinct CDR3 sequences, more than 20% of which are singletons. Specimen: blood. These receptors originate from a man aged 25 to 40 with Graves' ophthalmopathy.

This clonotype has a handful of counts. The V gene is TRBV28, the J gene TRBJ2-7; no clear D. Trimming pared 1 base from V and 5 bases from J, leaving 3 bases between. This CDR3 contains 11 residues. Germline CDR1 is MDHEN and CDR2 is SYDVKM. CDR3 nucleotides: TGTGCCAGCAGTTTATTGCACGAGCAGTACTTC. Its protein is CASSLLHEQYF.

The chain employs TRBV13 and TRBJ2-1, with a possible D match to TRBD2 (5 bases). This CDR3 spans 11 amino acids. Germline CDR1 and CDR2: PRHDT and FYEKMQ (reference sequence). The V end was cut by 8 bases, the J end by 6 bases, with 8 bases between. CDR3 loop: CASGGSNEQFF. The CDR3, as DNA: TGTGCCAGCGGAGGAAGCAATGAGCAGTTCTTC. Combining the CDR3 with reference TRBV13 and TRBJ2-1 gives the whole variable domain AAGVIQSPRHLIKEKRETATLKCYPIPRHDTVYWYQQGPGQDPQFLISFYEKMQSDKGSIPDRFSAQQFSDYHSELNMSSLELGDSALYFCASGGSNEQFFGPGTRLTVL.

The gene calls are TRBV6-1 and TRBJ1-1, with a possible D match to TRBD1 (6 bases). V was cut by 1 base and J by 2 bases, with 8 bases left in between. This CDR3 region has 14 residues. CDR1 MNHNS and CDR2 SASEGT come from the germline V gene. The CDR3 here is CASSEGQENTEAFF. DNA for the CDR3: TGTGCCAGCAGTGAAGGACAGGAAAACACTGAAGCTTTCTTT.

This chain joins TRBV28 and TRBJ2-1; 8 positions agree with TRBD2. Germline lookup yields CDR1 MDHEN and CDR2 SYDVKM. The CDR3 has 15 amino acids. With 6 bases clipped from V and 4 bases from J, the junction kept 8 bases outside the gene matches. The CDR3 region is CASRLRGGLYNEQFF. In DNA, the CDR3 is TGTGCCAGCAGACTCCGGGGGGGGTTATACAATGAGCAGTTCTTC.

To note about this clonotype: The CDR3 end shows no conserved phenylalanine or tryptophan, and so a read error is likely. The V and J genes are TRBV11-2 and TRBJ1-2, with D perhaps TRBD1 (6 bases). V was pared by 5 bases and J by 3 bases, with 16 bases between. Per germline, CDR1 SGHAT and CDR2 FQNNGV. The CDR3 extends over 15 amino acids. As DNA, the CDR3 is TGTGCCAGCAGCCGACCCCCAGGGGCGGACTATGGCTACACCCTC. Amino acids: CASSRPPGADYGYTL.

This sequence joins TRBV7-3 and TRBJ2-3; 8 nucleotides line up with TRBD2. V dropped 5 bases and J dropped 0; count of bases not matched to a gene: 1. Germline CDR1 SGHTA, CDR2 FQGTGA. The CDR3 runs to 14 residues. For the CDR3, the DNA is TGTGCCAGCAGCATAGCGGGAAGCACAGATACGCAGTATTTT. Translating it yields CASSIAGSTDTQYF.

This clonotype appeared a few times. The V call is TRBV5-1, the J call TRBJ1-2; the D gene is possibly TRBD1 (6 bases). This CDR3 contains 12 residues. Trimming took 4 bases from V and 8 from J, leaving 12 bases between them. CDR1 SGHRS and CDR2 YFSETQ come from the germline V gene. CDR3 sequence: CASSVGADGYTF. The CDR3 DNA is TGCGCCAGCAGCGTGGGGGCGGACGGCTACACCTTC.

This clonotype appeared many times. V and J are TRBV2 and TRBJ2-3; D unclear. CDR1 is SNHLY, CDR2 FYNNEI, per germline. The germline V and J ends were trimmed by 3 bases and 9 bases, with 4 bases remaining between them. CDR3 length: 10 residues. In DNA, the CDR3 is TGTGCCAGCAGTGACAGGACGCAGTATTTT. The encoded protein is CASSDRTQYF.

Ten or more counts support this clonotype. One junction end disagrees with the germline gene, perhaps due to a read error. This sequence joins TRBV27 and TRBJ2-3; no clear D. CDR1 MNHEY and CDR2 SMNVEV come from the germline V gene (reference sequence). This CDR3 has 13 residues. The CDR3 DNA reads TGCGCCAGCAGCTTGGGCAGCACAGATACGCAGTATTTT. Protein product: CASSLGSTDTQYF.

This clonotype was seen many times. The chain carries TRBV24-1 and TRBJ1-1; D is possibly TRBD1 (5 bases). The CDR3 has 14 residues. The ends were cut back, 4 bases at V and 10 bases at J, with 18 bases in the middle. Germline CDR1 reads KGHDR; CDR2 reads SFDVKD. The CDR3 protein is CATSDTGHGLGAFF. The CDR3 nucleotides are TGTGCCACCAGTGACACCGGACATGGTCTGGGAGCTTTCTTT.

The J gene is TRBJ2-2, the V gene TRBV6-5; D is possibly TRBD1 (5 bases). This CDR3 is 17 amino acids long. With 0 bases removed from V and 1 base from J, the gap between germline ends came to 12 bases. The V gene's germline CDR1 is MNHEY and CDR2 SVGAGI. The DNA for the CDR3 is TGTGCCAGCAGTTACTCGACCCCAGGGAAGAACACCGGGGAGCTGTTTTTT. Its translation is CASSYSTPGKNTGELFF.

The gene calls are TRBV6-2 or TRBV6-3 and TRBJ2-1; 13 nucleotides align to TRBD2. V lost 5 bases to trimming and J lost 3 bases; unmatched junction nucleotides: 4. Germline loops: CDR1 MNHEY, CDR2 SVGEGT. This CDR3 comprises 16 residues. This CDR3 reads CASSGLAGVGYNEQFF. CDR3 in DNA: TGTGCCAGCAGTGGACTAGCGGGAGTTGGCTACAATGAGCAGTTCTTC.

This clonotype was counted many times. The chain uses TRBV11-3 and TRBJ2-4; 11 bases map to TRBD2. After removal of 8 bases from V and 5 bases from J, the junction contained 17 bases not matched to a gene. Germline V CDR1 and CDR2: SGHNT, YENEEA. There are 18 residues in the CDR3. CDR3 coding DNA: TGTGCCAGCGTGCGGTGGACTAGCGGGCCCTACACGGAAAACATTCAGTACTTC. Translation gives CASVRWTSGPYTENIQYF.

V gene TRBV11-2 combines with J gene TRBJ2-1; 8 positions agree with TRBD1. CDR1 and CDR2 (germline): SGHAT, FQNNGV. The CDR3 runs to 16 residues. V gave up 0 bases and J gave up 5 bases; unmatched junction bases: 6. The CDR3 nucleotides are TGTGCCAGCAGCTTAGATCTCAGGGGGCCTAACAATGAGCAGTTCTTC. Translation gives CASSLDLRGPNNEQFF.

This clonotype occurred a few times. The rearrangement uses TRBV20-1 and TRBJ1-1; no clear D gene. V was cut by 1 base and J by 6 bases, with 12 bases left in between. Germline V gives CDR1 DFQATT, CDR2 SNEGSKA (reference sequence). The CDR3 loop spans 13 amino acids. In DNA, the CDR3 is TGCAGTGCTAGAGCTGACCCGGCCCCTGAAGCTTTCTTT. Its protein is CSARADPAPEAFF.

The sample holds many counts of this clonotype. The chain carries TRBV6-1 and TRBJ1-2; D perhaps matches TRBD1 (5 bases). There are 14 residues in the CDR3. Germline V lookup: CDR1 MNHNS, CDR2 SASEGT. Trimming left V 6 bases short and J 0 bases short, with 11 bases between. In nucleotides, the CDR3 is TGTGCCAGCAGATATCAGGGAACTAACTATGGCTACACCTTC. Protein product: CASRYQGTNYGYTF.

A few counts support this clonotype. The rearrangement links TRBV6-2 or TRBV6-3 to TRBJ1-4; TRBD1 matches 9 bases. This CDR3 has 16 residues. Trimming removed 2 bases from V and 7 bases from J; junction bases left unmatched: 8. Per the germline V gene, CDR1 is MNHEY and CDR2 is SVGEGT. The CDR3 region has the DNA TGTGCCAGCAGTTACACAATGGGACAGGGAGGTGAAAAACTGTTTTTT. It yields the protein CASSYTMGQGGEKLFF.

This chain uses TRBV3-1 with TRBJ2-7; the D gene is possibly TRBD2 (7 bases). Germline V lookup: CDR1 LGHDT, CDR2 YNNKEL (reference sequence). This CDR3 has 15 amino acids. V dropped 4 bases and J dropped 5 bases, with 18 bases sitting between them. The CDR3 bases are TGTGCCAGCAGCCCAACGGGGGGCAGGGGACACGAGCAGTACTTC. This encodes CASSPTGGRGHEQYF.

This clonotype showed up many times. V usage is TRBV7-8 and J usage is TRBJ2-5; 9 positions match TRBD1. Losses at the gene ends were 1 base for V and 5 bases for J; bases not matched to a gene: 5. Germline assignment: CDR1 SGHVS and CDR2 FQNEAQ. The CDR3 contains 15 residues. CDR3 DNA sequence: TGTGCCAGCAGCTTAGGGACAGGGGAATATGAGACCCAGTACTTC. This codes for CASSLGTGEYETQYF.

This clonotype was detected only once. The rearrangement joins TRBV12-3 or TRBV12-4 to TRBJ1-5; 7 bases are a match to TRBD1. V was clipped by 11 bases and J by 4 bases; unmatched bases: 11. This CDR3 region has 14 residues. CDR3 coding DNA: TGTGCCGCCGCCCCGGGACAGCTTAATCAGCCCCAGCATTTT. Amino acid sequence: CAAAPGQLNQPQHF.

The chain links TRBV5-5 to TRBJ2-7; D is perhaps TRBD1 (5 bases). The CDR3 covers 14 residues. With 3 bases removed from V and 4 bases from J, the gap between germline ends came to 14 bases. The germline V gene encodes CDR1 SGHKS and CDR2 YYEKEE (reference sequence). The CDR3 DNA follows: TGTGCCAGCAGCTCCGACAGTCCCTTTTACGAGCAGTACTTC. This gives the protein CASSSDSPFYEQYF.

The count of this clonotype is one. The chain links TRBV28 to TRBJ2-2; D gene uncertain. The CDR3 extends over 14 amino acids. Trimming pared 7 bases from V and 4 bases from J, leaving 13 bases between. Germline CDR1 MDHEN, CDR2 SYDVKM. As DNA, the CDR3 is TGTGCCAGCATTGCCGCCTCGTCCACCGGGGAGCTGTTTTTT. Protein: CASIAASSTGELFF.

This clonotype showed up just a few times. The rearrangement uses TRBV5-1 and TRBJ2-2; 11 nucleotides match TRBD2. The CDR3 length is 16 residues. The ends lost 4 bases at V and 5 bases at J; junction bases unmatched: 7. From germline, CDR1 is SGHRS and CDR2 YFSETQ. This chain's CDR3 is CASSISGRAATGELFF. The CDR3 coding sequence is TGCGCCAGCAGCATTAGCGGGAGGGCCGCTACCGGGGAGCTGTTTTTT.

This clonotype showed up just a few times. The chain is built from TRBV5-6 and TRBJ1-4; the D is unclear. Germline CDR1 is SGHDT and CDR2 is YYEEEE. Trimming took 3 bases from V and 8 from J, leaving 11 bases between them. The CDR3 length is 13 residues. CDR3: CASSSPGGEKLFF. DNA for the CDR3: TGTGCCAGCAGCTCCCCAGGAGGGGAAAAACTGTTTTTT.

This clonotype has a handful of counts. This rearrangement joins TRBV20-1 to TRBJ2-2, with 10 bases lining up with TRBD1. The CDR3 sequence is 15 residues long. V dropped 3 bases and J dropped 8; count of bases not matched to a gene: 9. Germline CDR1 and CDR2: DFQATT and SNEGSKA (reference sequence). CDR3: CSARGTGAGKGELFF. The CDR3, as DNA: TGCAGTGCTAGGGGGACAGGGGCCGGAAAGGGGGAGCTGTTTTTT.